What follows are 27 T cell receptor beta chains derived from one specimen sequenced in a study of T cells in localized non-small cell lung cancer. Sequencing was performed with immunoSEQ multiplex PCR; in TCRdb, only in-frame clones are kept and a portion is missing. The sample records some 40,000 clones, around nine tenths being singletons. The input for sequencing was peripheral blood, taken before any cancer treatment. Source of these receptors: a female donor of 60 years or more with stage I lung adenocarcinoma.

V and J are TRBV18 and TRBJ2-7; 10 bases match TRBD1. Germline lookup yields CDR1 KGHSH and CDR2 LQKENI. After removal of 0 bases from V and 2 bases from J, the junction contained 1 base not matched to a gene. The CDR3 is made up of 15 amino acids. This chain's CDR3 is CASSPPGTGAYEQYF. CDR3 DNA sequence: TGTGCCAGCTCACCACCCGGGACAGGGGCCTACGAGCAGTACTTC.

The V and J genes are TRBV5-1 and TRBJ2-5; D is perhaps TRBD1 (5 bases). In germline, CDR1 is SGHRS, CDR2 YFSETQ. This CDR3 has 14 amino acids. Trimming took off 6 bases at V and 1 base at J, with 13 bases between the two ends. The CDR3 DNA reads TGCGCCAGCACCTACTTGGGGCCCCAAGAGACCCAGTACTTC. This codes for CASTYLGPQETQYF.

This clone showed up just once. The gene calls are TRBV5-1 and TRBJ2-1; D is unclear. Germline values: CDR1 SGHRS, CDR2 YFSETQ. The CDR3 has 15 residues. V lost 0 bases to trimming and J lost 0 bases, with 7 bases between them. The CDR3: CASSLEDASYNEQFF. CDR3 in DNA: TGCGCCAGCAGCTTGGAGGACGCCTCCTACAATGAGCAGTTCTTC.

This clone has a single count. The chain combines TRBV7-2 with TRBJ2-3, with TRBD1 as a possible D gene (6 bases). The germline V gene has CDR1 SGHTA and CDR2 FQGNSA. Trimming cost V 5 bases and J 5 bases, with 14 bases left between them. CDR3 size: 14 residues. CDR3 sequence (DNA): TGTGCCAGCAGCCCTCGCCAGGGGAGAGATACGCAGTATTTT. Amino acid sequence: CASSPRQGRDTQYF.

The V call is TRBV10-3, the J call TRBJ2-3, with D hard to call. From germline, CDR1 is ENHRY and CDR2 SYGVKD. This CDR3 region has 14 residues. Trimming removed 5 bases from V and 2 bases from J, with 11 bases in between. CDR3 in amino acids: CAISRLDDTDTQYF. In DNA form, the CDR3 reads TGTGCCATCAGTCGACTCGACGACACAGATACGCAGTATTTT.

The chain uses TRBV11-2 and TRBJ2-5; 10 bases map to TRBD1. V lost 5 bases to trimming and J lost 5 bases; unmatched junction nucleotides: 8. The CDR3 length is 15 residues. Germline V gene lookup returns CDR1 SGHAT and CDR2 FQNNGV. CDR3 in amino acids: CASSLRDRGSETQYF. The CDR3 DNA reads TGTGCCAGCAGCCTCCGGGACAGGGGATCGGAGACCCAGTACTTC.

The chain couples TRBV7-3 to TRBJ1-2, with TRBD1 matching over 7 bases. The germline V gene encodes CDR1 SGHTA and CDR2 FQGTGA. CDR3 size: 13 residues. Trimming took 5 bases from V and 6 from J; bases not matched to a gene: 6. CDR3 in amino acids: CASSPTGTDGYTF. CDR3 DNA: TGTGCCAGCAGCCCGACAGGGACTGATGGCTACACCTTC.

This chain links TRBV19 with TRBJ1-2; the D gene is possibly TRBD1 (6 bases). Germline CDR1 LNHDA, CDR2 SQIVND (reference sequence). This CDR3 contains 14 residues. Trimming stripped 5 bases from V and 4 bases from J, with 14 bases between. CDR3 sequence reads: CASSPQGLGYGYTF. CDR3 sequence (DNA): TGTGCCAGTAGTCCACAGGGTTTGGGCTATGGCTACACCTTC.

The chain carries TRBV11-2 and TRBJ1-1; 7 bases agree with TRBD1. Trimming took 3 bases from V and 5 from J; bases not matched to a gene: 6. CDR3 length: 14 amino acids. The germline V gene encodes CDR1 SGHAT and CDR2 FQNNGV. The CDR3 coding sequence is TGTGCCAGCAGCTTTTCAGGGGGGGGTACTGAAGCTTTCTTT. Translated, it gives CASSFSGGGTEAFF. Together with reference TRBV11-2 and TRBJ1-1, the CDR3 gives the full variable domain: EAGVAQSPRYKIIEKRQSVAFWCNPISGHATLYWYQQILGQGPKLLIQFQNNGVVDDSQLPKDRFSAERLKGVDSTLKIQPAKLEDSAVYLCASSFSGGGTEAFFGQGTRLTVV.

This clone was seen a single time. The chain couples TRBV15 to TRBJ1-1; a weak D match, TRBD1 (5 bases). CDR3 length: 15 residues. V was pared by 3 bases and J by 5 bases, with 16 bases between. Per the germline V gene, CDR1 is LNHNV and CDR2 is YYDKDF (reference sequence). CDR3 sequence: CATSRGGGMGTEAFF. The CDR3 nucleotides are TGTGCCACCAGCAGGGGTGGGGGGATGGGAACTGAAGCTTTCTTT. The entire variable domain, with the rest obtained from reference TRBV15 and TRBJ1-1, is as follows: DAMVIQNPRYQVTQFGKPVTLSCSQTLNHNVMYWYQQKSSQAPKLLFHYYDKDFNNEADTPDNFQSRRPNTSFCFLDIRSPGLGDTAMYLCATSRGGGMGTEAFFGQGTRLTVV.

Here the CDR3 DNA reads TGTGCCAGCAGTTACTCGCGGACAGTCTATGGCTACACCTTC. This encodes CASSYSRTVYGYTF. The chain recombines TRBV6-5 with TRBJ1-2; D perhaps matches TRBD1 (6 bases). The CDR3 is made up of 14 amino acids. V lost 0 bases to trimming and J lost 4 bases, with 9 bases between them. Germline V gene data show CDR1 as MNHEY and CDR2 as SVGAGI.

This chain connects TRBV7-9 to TRBJ1-5, with D perhaps matching TRBD1 (6 bases). CDR3 size: 16 residues. Trimming cost V 3 bases and J 0 bases, with 12 bases left between them. CDR1 is SEHNR and CDR2 is FQNEAQ in the germline V gene (reference sequence). CDR3 sequence reads: CASSLETGHSNQPQHF. CDR3 in DNA: TGTGCCAGCAGCTTGGAGACAGGACATAGCAATCAGCCCCAGCATTTT.

In this sample, this clone turned up once. The chain joins TRBV28 to TRBJ2-1, with D possibly matching TRBD1 (6 bases). Germline-derived CDR1 and CDR2 are MDHEN and SYDVKM. With 6 bases removed from V and 0 bases from J, the gap between germline ends came to 15 bases. This CDR3 has 16 residues. CDR3 in DNA: TGTGCCAGCAGACTCGACAGGATTTACTCCTACAATGAGCAGTTCTTC. This codes for CASRLDRIYSYNEQFF. The full variable domain, its missing parts supplied by reference TRBV28 and TRBJ2-1, is DVKVTQSSRYLVKRTGEKVFLECVQDMDHENMFWYRQDPGLGLRLIYFSYDVKMKEKGDIPEGYSVSREKKERFSLILESASTNQTSMYLCASRLDRIYSYNEQFFGPGTRLTVL.

The chain is built from TRBV5-6 and TRBJ2-7; D remains ambiguous. CDR3 length: 14 amino acids. In germline, CDR1 is SGHDT, CDR2 YYEEEE. Trimming removed 4 bases from V and 3 bases from J, with 14 bases in between. CDR3 bases: TGTGCCAGCAGCACTTTACAAGGCCACTACGAGCAGTACGTC. Amino acids: CASSTLQGHYEQYV.

The V gene is TRBV9, the J gene TRBJ1-5; D uncertain. V gave up 0 bases and J gave up 4 bases, with 11 bases separating them. Germline V gene sequence: CDR1 SGDLS, CDR2 YYNGEE. The CDR3 loop spans 15 amino acids. This CDR3 is CASSVEPGANQPQHF. CDR3 sequence (DNA): TGTGCCAGCAGCGTAGAGCCGGGAGCAAATCAGCCCCAGCATTTT.

The chain recombines TRBV11-3 with TRBJ2-3; D is possibly TRBD1 (5 bases). Germline values: CDR1 SGHNT, CDR2 YENEEA. This CDR3 has 14 amino acids. Trimming took off 1 base at V and 6 bases at J, with 11 bases between the two ends. The CDR3 nucleotides are TGTGCCAGCAGCTTAGCCGGACAAGCCGATACGCAGTATTTT. This codes for CASSLAGQADTQYF. The entire variable domain, with the rest obtained from reference TRBV11-3 and TRBJ2-3, is as follows: EAGVVQSPRYKIIEKKQPVAFWCNPISGHNTLYWYLQNLGQGPELLIRYENEEAVDDSQLPKDRFSAERLKGVDSTLKIQPAELGDSAVYLCASSLAGQADTQYFGPGTRLTVL.

The chain links TRBV27 to TRBJ1-5, with no clear D. CDR1 MNHEY and CDR2 SMNVEV come from the germline V gene (reference sequence). CDR3 length: 15 amino acids. The V gene lost 0 bases and the J gene lost 3 bases, with 9 bases spanning the gap. CDR3 region: CASSLSIQANQPQHF. CDR3 nucleotide sequence: TGTGCCAGCAGTTTATCGATCCAGGCCAATCAGCCCCAGCATTTT.

The V gene is TRBV11-3, the J gene TRBJ2-1; TRBD1 matches at 8 bases. Per the germline V gene, CDR1 is SGHNT and CDR2 is YENEEA. CDR3 length equals 16 residues. With 5 bases clipped from V and 0 bases from J, the junction kept 6 bases outside the gene matches. The CDR3 DNA reads as TGTGCCAGCAGCGCACCCGGGACAGGCTCCTACAATGAGCAGTTCTTC. Its protein product is CASSAPGTGSYNEQFF.

The chain has TRBV27 and TRBJ2-2; 8 bases are a match to TRBD2. Germline V gives CDR1 MNHEY, CDR2 SMNVEV (reference sequence). V dropped 6 bases and J dropped 5; count of bases not matched to a gene: 5. This CDR3 is built from 14 residues. This CDR3 reads CASRPGLGTGELFF. The CDR3 bases are TGTGCCAGCAGGCCGGGACTAGGGACCGGGGAGCTGTTTTTT.

The chain couples TRBV6-1 to TRBJ2-7; D remains unclear. CDR1 and CDR2 (germline): MNHNS, SASEGT. Trimming took off 5 bases at V and 0 bases at J, with 14 bases between the two ends. The CDR3 runs to 15 residues. The CDR3 reads CASSSQPTPSYEQYF. DNA for the CDR3: TGTGCCAGCAGTTCCCAACCGACCCCCTCCTACGAGCAGTACTTC.

The rearrangement joins TRBV11-3 to TRBJ2-7; TRBD2 agrees at 15 bases. Germline CDR1 is SGHNT and CDR2 is YENEEA. With 4 bases clipped from V and 1 base from J, the junction kept 8 bases outside the gene matches. The CDR3 is 18 residues long. The CDR3 coding sequence is TGTGCCAGCAGCTCCGGGACTAGCGGGGGGCCTCCGTCCTACGAGCAGTACGTC. Its translation: CASSSGTSGGPPSYEQYV.

This chain connects TRBV7-3 to TRBJ2-6; D is unclear. The CDR3 sequence is 15 residues long. V shed 5 bases and J shed 0 bases, with 8 bases lying between them. Germline V CDR1 and CDR2: SGHTA, FQGTGA. Here the CDR3 DNA reads TGTGCCAGCAGCCTCCATCTCTCTGGGGCCAACGTCCTGACTTTC. Its protein product is CASSLHLSGANVLTF.

This clone has just one count. The chain couples TRBV5-6 to TRBJ1-1, with a weak D call TRBD1 (5 bases). The V end was cut by 4 bases, the J end by 6 bases, with 16 bases between. The germline gives CDR1 SGHDT, CDR2 YYEEEE. The CDR3 consists of 14 residues. CDR3 sequence: CASSPQGFGAEAFF. DNA of the CDR3: TGTGCCAGCAGCCCCCAGGGATTTGGAGCTGAAGCTTTCTTT.

The rearrangement uses TRBV5-1 and TRBJ1-1; TRBD1 matches 7 bases. CDR3 length: 15 amino acids. J gave up 4 bases and V 0 bases, and 6 bases lay outside the gene matches. The germline CDR1 and CDR2 sequences are SGHRS and YFSETQ. The chain's CDR3 is CASSLVGGKVTEAFF. Written as DNA, the CDR3 is TGCGCCAGCAGCTTGGTAGGGGGCAAGGTCACTGAAGCTTTCTTT.

The chain couples TRBV7-2 to TRBJ2-7, with D maybe TRBD1 (5 bases). This CDR3 has 14 residues. V lost 6 bases and J 6 bases, leaving 18 bases between the germline ends. Germline V gene sequence: CDR1 SGHTA, CDR2 FQGNSA. CDR3 sequence: CASRPDSVWIEQYF. The CDR3 bases are TGTGCCAGCAGACCTGACAGCGTTTGGATCGAGCAGTACTTC.

Only one count was recorded for this clone. The rearrangement joins TRBV19 to TRBJ1-3; D is perhaps TRBD1 (6 bases). The CDR3 is 17 amino acids. V was pared by 11 bases and J by 0 bases, with 23 bases between. Germline CDR1 reads LNHDA; CDR2 reads SQIVND (reference sequence). This CDR3 reads CAARPRGQLSSGNTIYF. The CDR3 nucleotides are TGTGCCGCCCGACCCCGGGGGCAGCTCTCCTCTGGAAACACCATATATTTT.

This clone came up once. V and J are TRBV21-1 and TRBJ1-4; the table's D gene call, TRBD1, was not cross checked with the DNA. TRBV21-1 is shown as a pseudogene. The length of the CDR3 is 12 residues. The CDR3 DNA reads as TGTGCCCGGTACGACAGGGTGTCAAAACTGTTTTTT. Protein: CARYDRVSKLFF.